This TCR beta chain was recorded in a study of blood T cell repertoires in COVID-19. Study overall: Samples of COVID-19 (acute and convalescent) were obtained from the United States, Italy and Spain.

Sequencing used immunoSEQ multiplex PCR; TCRdb keeps in-frame clones, though not all of them. The sample holds 180,000 or so clones, around 81% seen once. V was shortened by 0 bases and J by 7 bases, with 7 bases between the two germline ends. Germline loops: CDR1 LNHNV, CDR2 YYDKDF (reference sequence). The CDR3 has 12 amino acids. The sequenced sample was peripheral blood. V gene TRBV15 combines with J gene TRBJ2-7; D call uncertain. The clonotype comes from a human donor with acute or convalescent COVID-19. The donor label of this sample is uncertain. The CDR3: CATSRDSVEQYF. CDR3 nucleotide sequence: TGTGCCACCAGCAGAGATTCGGTGGAGCAGTACTTC.